This entry describes one T cell receptor (beta chain). The data are from a study of glioma-infiltrating T cells after dendritic cell vaccination. Time point of the sample: after dendritic cell vaccination, including at tumor progression/relapse. Fresh-frozen tumor tissue and more than two years of survival data were available for all. The assay was immunoSEQ multiplex PCR, and TCRdb's table has in-frame clones only and misses some. Here the sample spans under 130,000 clones, roughly 90% being singletons. Germline V gene lookup returns CDR1 DFQATT and CDR2 SNEGSKA (reference sequence). V was clipped by 4 bases and J by 8 bases, with 9 bases between them. This CDR3 comprises 11 residues.

The source material was blood, sampled after dendritic cell vaccination. The chain carries TRBV20-1 and TRBJ1-3, with D hard to call. The TCR was taken from a human donor with glioblastoma. CDR3 bases: TGCAGTGCTAAGCCGGCGGACACCATATATTTT. Encoded protein: CSAKPADTIYF.